What follows are 2 T cell receptor beta chains derived from one specimen sequenced in a study of technical replicates of blood from several donors. Method: immunoSEQ multiplex PCR; TCRdb's copy keeps in-frame clones and lacks some. The profile shows some 60,000 clones, 91% of them singletons. Input material: PBMCs. These receptors came from a human donor in good health. Some clones in this sample may be carry-over from other donors' samples.

This chain links TRBV11-2 with TRBJ2-7; 11 bases are a match to TRBD2. The J segment lost 0 bases and the V segment lost 9 bases, leaving 1 base of the junction unmatched. Germline V gene data show CDR1 as SGHAT and CDR2 as FQNNGV. This CDR3 has 13 residues. The CDR3 sequence: CASGLAGSYEQYF. The CDR3 nucleotides are TGTGCCAGTGGACTAGCGGGCTCCTACGAGCAGTACTTC.

J is TRBJ2-7 and V is TRBV5-1, with D possibly matching TRBD1 (6 bases). V lost 4 bases and J 6 bases, leaving 14 bases between the germline ends. Looked up from germline, CDR1 is SGHRS and CDR2 is YFSETQ. This CDR3 spans 13 amino acids. The CDR3 DNA reads as TGCGCCAGCAGCCTAGATCAGGGGAGCGAGCAGTACTTC. Translating gives CASSLDQGSEQYF.